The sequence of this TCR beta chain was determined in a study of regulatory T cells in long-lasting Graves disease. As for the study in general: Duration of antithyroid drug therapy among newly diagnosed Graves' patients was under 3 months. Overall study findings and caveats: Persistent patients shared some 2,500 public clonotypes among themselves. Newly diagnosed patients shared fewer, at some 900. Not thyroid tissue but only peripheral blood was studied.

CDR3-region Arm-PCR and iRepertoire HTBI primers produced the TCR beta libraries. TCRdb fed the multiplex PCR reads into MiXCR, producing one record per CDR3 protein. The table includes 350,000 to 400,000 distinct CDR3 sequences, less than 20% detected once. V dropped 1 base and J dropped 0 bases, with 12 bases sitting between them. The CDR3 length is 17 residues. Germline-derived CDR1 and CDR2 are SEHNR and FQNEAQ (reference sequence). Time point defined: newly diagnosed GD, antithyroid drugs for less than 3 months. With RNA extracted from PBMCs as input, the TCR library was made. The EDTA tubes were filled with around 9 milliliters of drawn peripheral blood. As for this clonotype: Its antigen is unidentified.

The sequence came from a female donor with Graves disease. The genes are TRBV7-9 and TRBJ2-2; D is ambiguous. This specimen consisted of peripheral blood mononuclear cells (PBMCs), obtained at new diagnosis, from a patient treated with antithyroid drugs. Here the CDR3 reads CASSLERAVTNTGELFF. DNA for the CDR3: TGTGCCAGCAGCTTAGAACGAGCAGTAACGAACACCGGGGAGCTGTTTTTT.